This TCR beta chain stems from a study of CD8+ T cells in alopecia areata. General study findings and limits: Tofacitinib significantly decreased scalp clonality and expanded CD8+ clones among top 100.

With 9 bases clipped from V and 2 bases from J, the junction kept 4 bases outside the gene matches. The V gene's germline CDR1 is LNHNV and CDR2 YYDKDF (reference sequence). The CDR3 is 13 residues long. The sequencing template was cDNA reverse transcribed from extracted RNA. Here immunoSEQ multiplex PCR was the method, and the copy in TCRdb shows in-frame clones only, minus some. Here the sample spans about 110,000 clones, around 84% being singletons. A note on this clone: The antigen remains undetermined.

Noted treatment: oral pan-JAK inhibitor, 5-10 mg twice daily. In alopecia areata patients, both lesional scalp punch biopsies and peripheral blood were collected. This sequence joins TRBV15 and TRBJ2-1; 7 positions match TRBD1. This clonotype was obtained from a human donor with alopecia areata. This sample comprised CD8+ T cells sorted from blood, obtained at week 24, from a patient treated with tofacitinib. CDR3: CATQDRAYNEQFF. CDR3 bases: TGTGCCACTCAAGACAGGGCCTACAATGAGCAGTTCTTC.